A single sample is the source of the 10 T cell receptor beta chains below, sequenced in a study of regulatory T cells in long-lasting Graves disease. Building the TCR beta libraries relied on iRepertoire HTBI primers, and CDR3 regions underwent Arm-PCR. In TCRdb, the multiplex PCR reads were re-called with MiXCR into one record per CDR3 protein. In the table there are a few hundred thousand distinct CDR3 sequences, 23% of which are singletons. Time point in this sample: persistent/refractory GD, antithyroid drugs over 5 years with positive TRAb. The TCR library was made from RNA that had been extracted from PBMCs in TRIzol. The material sequenced was peripheral blood mononuclear cells (PBMCs), taken when the disease was refractory, from a patient treated with antithyroid drugs. Every receptor here comes from a female donor with Graves disease.

The J gene is TRBJ1-1, the V gene TRBV3-1; a weak D match, TRBD1 (6 bases). The CDR3 sequence is 15 residues long. In germline, CDR1 is LGHDT, CDR2 YNNKEL (reference sequence). With 6 bases removed from V and 0 bases from J, the gap between germline ends came to 14 bases. CDR3: CASSQNREMNTEAFF. The CDR3 DNA sequence: TGTGCCAGCAGTCAAAACAGGGAAATGAACACTGAAGCTTTCTTT.

The V call is TRBV20-1, the J call TRBJ1-1; D uncertain. This CDR3 is built from 13 residues. Germline assignment: CDR1 DFQATT and CDR2 SNEGSKA (reference sequence). This CDR3 reads CRSPGGLNTEAFF. DNA of the CDR3: TGCAGGTCGCCTGGTGGGTTGAACACTGAAGCTTTCTTT.

Comment on this clonotype: Germline is not matched at one junction end, which may reflect a read error. The V gene is TRBV7-6, the J gene TRBJ2-7; maybe TRBD2 (6 bases). This CDR3 spans 16 amino acids. Per germline, CDR1 SGHVS and CDR2 FNYEAQ. CDR3 in DNA: TGTGCCAGCAGCCCCGGAGCCGGGACTCCCTCCCACGAGCAGTACTTC. Translating gives CASSPGAGTPSHEQYF.

The table lists this clonotype with a few counts. The chain employs TRBV12-3 or TRBV12-4 and TRBJ2-7, with 14 bases lining up with TRBD2. This CDR3 contains 16 residues. Trimming at V came to 6 bases and at J to 3 bases, leaving 7 bases not matched to a gene. CDR3 residues: CASSTLGTSGSYEQYF. The DNA for the CDR3 is TGTGCCAGCAGCACACTTGGGACTAGCGGGAGCTACGAGCAGTACTTC.

This clonotype was recorded many times. The chain employs TRBV2 and TRBJ1-6; 7 bases line up with TRBD1. CDR1 and CDR2 (germline): SNHLY, FYNNEI. V lost 6 bases and J lost 6; bases outside the gene matches: 11. The CDR3 is made up of 16 amino acids. For the CDR3, the DNA is TGTGCCAGCAGCCCCAACGAGACAGGGTTTAATTCACCCCTCCACTTT. Its translation: CASSPNETGFNSPLHF.

This clonotype was seen a single time. A much larger clone sits a single nucleotide away, making a read error possible. The V gene is TRBV10-1, the J gene TRBJ1-2; 7 nucleotides match TRBD1. The CDR3 is 17 amino acids. CDR1 is WNHNN, CDR2 SYGVQD, per germline (reference sequence). DNA of the CDR3: TGCGCCAGCAGTGTAACGGCCCCCAGACAGGGCATCTATGGCTGCACCTTC. It codes for CASSVTAPRQGIYGCTF.

This chain uses TRBV3-1 with TRBJ2-5; 8 bases line up with TRBD2. The CDR3 spans 15 residues. Trimming took 0 bases from V and 10 from J; bases not matched to a gene: 10. Germline CDR1 LGHDT, CDR2 YNNKEL (reference sequence). The CDR3 sequence: CASSQDSGTSWSQYF. CDR3 nucleotide sequence: TGTGCCAGCAGCCAAGATTCGGGGACTAGTTGGAGCCAGTACTTC.

This clonotype was picked up a small number of times. The genes are TRBV7-2 and TRBJ2-7; 11 nucleotides align to TRBD2. The CDR3 covers 16 residues. Germline trimming cut 3 bases from V and 0 bases from J; bases unmatched to any gene: 4. Germline loops: CDR1 SGHTA, CDR2 FQGNSA. The CDR3 DNA follows: TGTGCCAGCAGCTTCTCCGGGACTAGCGGCTCCTACGAGCAGTACTTC. It translates to CASSFSGTSGSYEQYF.

This CDR3 reads CATSDLDTGELFF. DNA for the CDR3: TGTGCCACCAGTGATCTAGATACCGGGGAGCTGTTTTTT. J is TRBJ2-2 and V is TRBV24-1, with D uncertain. From germline, CDR1 is KGHDR and CDR2 SFDVKD. The ends were cut back, 3 bases at V and 5 bases at J, with 6 bases in the middle. The CDR3 contains 13 residues.

This chain connects TRBV4-1 to TRBJ2-7; 11 bases align to TRBD1. With 1 base clipped from V and 1 base from J, the junction kept 6 bases outside the gene matches. The germline V gene encodes CDR1 MGHRA and CDR2 YSYEKL. The CDR3 sequence is 17 residues long. This CDR3 reads CASSQVRTGGASYEQYF. In nucleotides, the CDR3 is TGCGCCAGCAGCCAAGTACGGACAGGGGGCGCATCCTACGAGCAGTACTTC.